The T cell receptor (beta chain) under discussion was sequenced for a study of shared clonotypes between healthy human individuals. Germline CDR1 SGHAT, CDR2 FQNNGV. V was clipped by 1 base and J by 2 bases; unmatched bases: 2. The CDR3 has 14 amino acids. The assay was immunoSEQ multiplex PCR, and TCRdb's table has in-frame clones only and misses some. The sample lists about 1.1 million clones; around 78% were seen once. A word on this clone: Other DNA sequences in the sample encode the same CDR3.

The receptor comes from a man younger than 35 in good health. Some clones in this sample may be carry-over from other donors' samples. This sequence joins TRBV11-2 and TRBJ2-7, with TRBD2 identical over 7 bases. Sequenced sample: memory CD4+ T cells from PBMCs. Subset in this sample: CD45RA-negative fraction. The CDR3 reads CASSLGGGAYEQYF. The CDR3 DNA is TGTGCCAGCAGCTTAGGGGGGGGTGCCTACGAGCAGTACTTC.